The TCR beta chain under discussion was sequenced for a study of T cell responses to AZD1222 COVID-19 vaccine. The CDR3 runs to 14 residues. V gave up 0 bases and J gave up 6 bases, with 12 bases separating them. Per germline, CDR1 SGHAT and CDR2 FQNNGV. Study-wide findings and caveats: There were mostly white British donors and more females than males, and clonal diversity was possibly underestimated.

Sequenced by immunoSEQ multiplex PCR; TCRdb stores in-frame clones only, minus some. Of 72,000 or so clones listed, approximately 90% are singletons. Comment on this clone: Its antigen is not identified.

Source: peripheral blood, taken 28 days after the second AZD1222 dose. The rearrangement links TRBV11-2 to TRBJ2-7, with D possibly TRBD2 on 5 matching bases. This TCR came from an adult who received the AZD1222 COVID-19 vaccine. As DNA, the CDR3 is TGTGCCAGCAGCTTAGATAGAGGAGGACGCGAGCAGTACTTC. Protein: CASSLDRGGREQYF.